Below, 22 T cell receptor beta chains from the same sample are listed, as sequenced in a study of cytomegalovirus exposure and HLA in healthy donors. Sequencing was performed with immunoSEQ multiplex PCR; in TCRdb, only in-frame clones are kept and a portion is missing. The sample consists of about 180,000 clones, roughly 86% of them appearing once. The sample taken for sequencing was PBMCs. The receptors shown here come from a man between 18 and 29 years old in good health and CMV-seropositive.

This clone was observed a handful of times. The rearrangement uses TRBV28 and TRBJ2-7; D not certain. Looked up from germline, CDR1 is MDHEN and CDR2 is SYDVKM. This CDR3 contains 15 residues. V lost 6 bases and J 4 bases, leaving 19 bases between the germline ends. The CDR3 bases are TGTGCCAGCAGCCTTACGTTGGGCCGAGTATACGAGCAGTACTTC. Its translation is CASSLTLGRVYEQYF.

This sequence joins TRBV7-9 and TRBJ2-2; 7 bases align to TRBD1. The length of the CDR3 is 14 residues. CDR1 SEHNR and CDR2 FQNEAQ come from the germline V gene (reference sequence). Trimming took 6 bases from V and 10 from J; bases not matched to a gene: 11. The CDR3 sequence is CASSPGTAREELFF. DNA of the CDR3: TGTGCCAGCAGTCCCGGGACAGCTCGAGAGGAGCTGTTTTTT. The complete variable domain, with remaining parts taken from reference TRBV7-9 and TRBJ2-2, reads DTGVSQNPRHKITKRGQNVTFRCDPISEHNRLYWYRQTLGQGPEFLTYFQNEAQLEKSRLLSDRFSAERPKGSFSTLEIQRTEQGDSAMYLCASSPGTAREELFFGEGSRLTVL.

The chain joins TRBV13 to TRBJ1-4; maybe TRBD1 (6 bases). Looked up from germline, CDR1 is PRHDT and CDR2 is FYEKMQ (reference sequence). The V end was cut by 4 bases, the J end by 4 bases, with 10 bases between. The CDR3 is 14 amino acids. CDR3 protein: CASSSGDINEKLFF. The CDR3 DNA sequence: TGTGCCAGCAGCTCCGGGGACATTAATGAAAAACTGTTTTTT.

The chain has TRBV7-6 and TRBJ1-6; 9 bases match TRBD1. The CDR3 is made up of 15 amino acids. J was trimmed by 10 bases and V by 5 bases; bases with no gene match: 9. Germline CDR1 and CDR2: SGHVS and FNYEAQ. As DNA, the CDR3 is TGTGCCAGCAGCCAGACGGACAGGGGCGGGTCACCCCTCCACTTT. It is translated as CASSQTDRGGSPLHF.

The gene calls are TRBV7-6 and TRBJ2-7; D may be TRBD2 (6 bases). Trimming stripped 5 bases from V and 5 bases from J, with 13 bases between. This CDR3 spans 13 amino acids. Per the germline V gene, CDR1 is SGHVS and CDR2 is FNYEAQ. The CDR3 here is CASSKTSPHEQYF. The DNA of the CDR3 is TGTGCCAGCAGCAAAACTAGCCCCCACGAGCAGTACTTC.

This chain uses TRBV21-1 with TRBJ2-1; no check of the table's D call, TRBD2, against the DNA was made. TRBV21-1 is classified as a pseudogene. The CDR3 sequence is 11 residues long. The CDR3 loop reads CASSSRPGQFF. CDR3 DNA: TGTGCCAGCAGCTCTCGTCCGGGGCAGTTCTTC.

CDR3 nucleotide sequence: TGTGCCAGCAGTGGACAGGGGCTCTCCTACGAGCAGTACTTC. This translates into CASSGQGLSYEQYF. The chain is built from TRBV7-9 and TRBJ2-7; 9 bases agree with TRBD1. The V segment lost 6 bases and the J segment 0 bases; nucleotides outside the gene matches: 3. This CDR3 comprises 14 residues. Germline V CDR1 and CDR2: SEHNR, FQNEAQ (reference sequence).

V is TRBV10-2 and J is TRBJ1-1; D is possibly TRBD1 (5 bases). V was cut by 10 bases and J by 7 bases, with 16 bases left in between. This CDR3 contains 12 residues. CDR1 and CDR2 from the germline V gene are WSHSY and SAAADI. The CDR3 reads CATKFGGDEAFF. Written as DNA, the CDR3 is TGCGCCACGAAATTTGGGGGGGATGAAGCTTTCTTT.

This chain uses TRBV5-4 with TRBJ2-2; possible D gene TRBD1, 6 bases. The CDR3 consists of 14 residues. Germline assignment: CDR1 SGHNT and CDR2 YYREEE (reference sequence). The V end was cut by 0 bases, the J end by 3 bases, with 6 bases between. As DNA, the CDR3 is TGTGCCAGCAGCTTGGACAGGGACACCGGGGAGCTGTTTTTT. Translated, it gives CASSLDRDTGELFF.

The gene calls are TRBV4-3 and TRBJ2-2, with 11 nucleotides matching TRBD1. The trim removed 0 bases at V and 5 bases at J, leaving 5 bases unmatched. The CDR3 runs to 17 residues. Germline V gene sequence: CDR1 LGHNA, CDR2 YSLEER. CDR3 loop: CASSQDQGQGGTGELFF. DNA for the CDR3: TGCGCCAGCAGCCAAGATCAGGGACAGGGGGGGACCGGGGAGCTGTTTTTT.

The V gene is TRBV30, the J gene TRBJ1-2; 11 nucleotides line up with TRBD1. CDR3 length equals 16 residues. V was clipped by 3 bases and J by 4 bases; unmatched bases: 10. From germline, CDR1 is GTSNPN and CDR2 SVGIG (reference sequence). The CDR3 protein is CAWRRDRGSRSYGYTF. Here the CDR3 DNA reads TGTGCCTGGAGGCGGGACAGGGGGTCTAGGAGCTATGGCTACACCTTC.

The chain is built from TRBV15 and TRBJ1-5; D possibly corresponds to TRBD1 (5 bases). Germline-derived CDR1 and CDR2 are LNHNV and YYDKDF (reference sequence). The CDR3 consists of 18 residues. V lost 2 bases to trimming and J lost 8 bases, with 25 bases between them. The CDR3 region has the DNA TGTGCCACCAGCAGATGGGGTCGGGGGGAAAGCTCCCCGAAGCCCCAGCATTTT. Amino acid sequence: CATSRWGRGESSPKPQHF.

CDR3 loop: CASSFGGYQEPQHF. The CDR3 region has the DNA TGCGCCAGCAGCTTTGGGGGGTATCAGGAGCCCCAGCATTTT. The chain carries TRBV5-1 and TRBJ1-5; D possibly corresponds to TRBD1 (5 bases). V dropped 2 bases and J dropped 8 bases, with 14 bases sitting between them. Germline V gene lookup returns CDR1 SGHRS and CDR2 YFSETQ. This CDR3 has 14 residues.

Only a few counts were recorded for this clone. This chain uses TRBV28 with TRBJ2-7, with TRBD2 identical over 13 bases. Germline V lookup: CDR1 MDHEN, CDR2 SYDVKM. The CDR3 has 15 residues. V lost 6 bases and J lost 4; bases outside the gene matches: 6. The CDR3: CASRQGLAGDYEQYF. The DNA of the CDR3 is TGTGCCAGCAGACAAGGACTAGCGGGAGATTACGAGCAGTACTTC.

This chain links TRBV4-3 with TRBJ2-1, with 7 bases fitting TRBD2. V dropped 2 bases and J dropped 8; count of bases not matched to a gene: 9. The CDR3 runs to 15 residues. Germline CDR1 LGHNA, CDR2 YSLEER. The CDR3 nucleotides read TGCGCCAGCAGCCAAAAGCGACTAGCAGCCCATGAGCAGTTCTTC. Translated, it gives CASSQKRLAAHEQFF.

The chain is built from TRBV28 and TRBJ1-2; TRBD1 agrees at 7 bases. Trimming cost V 8 bases and J 6 bases; bases outside gene matches: 15. This CDR3 has 15 residues. Per germline, CDR1 MDHEN and CDR2 SYDVKM. The CDR3 DNA follows: TGTGCCAGCTCCAAGACGGGCAGGGGGGCCAATGGCTACACCTTC. It codes for CASSKTGRGANGYTF.

V gene TRBV2 combines with J gene TRBJ1-1; D not resolved. The CDR3 spans 14 residues. V lost 6 bases, J lost 0 bases, and 11 bases lay in between. From germline, CDR1 is SNHLY and CDR2 FYNNEI. The CDR3 loop reads CASRGGQVNTEAFF. DNA for the CDR3: TGTGCCAGCAGGGGCGGGCAAGTGAACACTGAAGCTTTCTTT.

The V gene is TRBV5-4, the J gene TRBJ2-3; TRBD1 is a possible D gene (5 bases). The germline V gene has CDR1 SGHNT and CDR2 YYREEE (reference sequence). V gave up 8 bases and J gave up 3 bases, with 10 bases separating them. The CDR3 covers 12 residues. This CDR3 reads CASRRDTDTQYF. The CDR3 DNA is TGTGCCAGTCGCAGGGATACAGATACGCAGTATTTT.

The chain employs TRBV18 and TRBJ1-5; D is ambiguous. Germline CDR1 reads KGHSH; CDR2 reads LQKENI. V was trimmed by 4 bases and J by 3 bases, leaving 13 bases between them. CDR3 size: 15 residues. CDR3 sequence: CASSRAGSNNQPQHF. CDR3 nucleotide sequence: TGTGCCAGCTCACGGGCCGGTAGTAACAATCAGCCCCAGCATTTT.

This clone has just one count. The chain has TRBV6-5 and TRBJ2-5; D gene ambiguous. The CDR3 spans 13 residues. V was trimmed by 10 bases and J by 0 bases, leaving 12 bases between them. The V gene's germline CDR1 is MNHEY and CDR2 SVGAGI. CDR3 amino acids: CATSQRNQETQYF. CDR3 bases: TGTGCCACTTCCCAGCGAAACCAAGAGACCCAGTACTTC.

V usage is TRBV7-2 and J usage is TRBJ1-5; D may be TRBD1 (6 bases). CDR3 length: 15 residues. CDR1 is SGHTA, CDR2 FQGNSA, per germline. V was trimmed by 3 bases and J by 1 base, leaving 10 bases between them. The CDR3 DNA reads as TGTGCCAGCAGCTTGCAAGGGGGAAGCAATCAGCCCCAGCATTTT. Its protein product is CASSLQGGSNQPQHF.

V and J are TRBV13 and TRBJ1-1; no definite D call. Germline V lookup: CDR1 PRHDT, CDR2 FYEKMQ (reference sequence). The CDR3 sequence is 11 residues long. The V gene lost 0 bases and the J gene lost 6 bases, with 2 bases spanning the gap. CDR3 coding DNA: TGTGCCAGCAGCTTAGGCGCTGAAGCTTTCTTT. It is translated as CASSLGAEAFF.